A selection of T cell receptor beta chains follows, all from one sample in a study of PD-1 blockade in classical Hodgkin lymphoma. Clones were read by immunoSEQ multiplex PCR, and TCRdb kept only the in-frame ones, dropping some. The sample contains about 36,000 clones, approximately 69% of which appear only once. The sequencing used peripheral blood mononuclear cells (PBMCs), collected before the second cycle of nivolumab. The receptors were gathered from a human donor with classical Hodgkin lymphoma. The CDR3 runs from the conserved cysteine through the conserved F or W. Each record gives: CDR3 protein, CDR3 DNA, D gene, V gene, clone size, J gene. A D gene is named only where the DNA matches it firmly. Expanded clones get a size class; other rows say once, few or many, or leave the size out.

CDR3 protein: CASSLPGQDNEQFF
CDR3 DNA: TGTGCCAGCAGTTTACCCGGACAGGACAATGAGCAGTTCTTC
D gene: TRBD1
V gene: TRBV28
clone size: few
J gene: TRBJ2-1

CDR3 protein: CASSLAGLPTQYF
CDR3 DNA: TGTGCCAGCAGCTTGGCGGGGCTTCCTACGCAGTATTTT
D gene: NA
V gene: TRBV5-4
clone size: few
J gene: TRBJ2-3

CDR3 protein: CASSPGTGPYEQYF
CDR3 DNA: TGTGCCAGCAGCCCCGGGACAGGGCCCTACGAGCAGTACTTC
D gene: TRBD1
V gene: TRBV7-2
clone size: NA
J gene: TRBJ2-7

CDR3 protein: CASSLALSTRWDNEQFF
CDR3 DNA: TGCGCCAGCAGCTTGGCCCTATCTACCCGATGGGACAATGAGCAGTTCTTC
D gene: NA
V gene: TRBV5-1
clone size: NA
J gene: TRBJ2-1

CDR3 protein: CASSPEDYGYTF
CDR3 DNA: TGTGCCAGCAGCCCTGAGGACTATGGCTACACCTTC
D gene: NA
V gene: TRBV2
clone size: few
J gene: TRBJ1-2

CDR3 protein: CASSEMGLGGYTF
CDR3 DNA: TGTGCCAGCAGTGAAATGGGGTTGGGTGGCTACACCTTC
D gene: NA
V gene: TRBV6-1
clone size: NA
J gene: TRBJ1-2

CDR3 protein: CASSHQGVAGNTIYF
CDR3 DNA: TGTGCCAGCAGTCACCAAGGAGTTGCCGGAAACACCATATATTTT
D gene: NA
V gene: TRBV7-9
clone size: NA
J gene: TRBJ1-3

CDR3 protein: CASSPAGGGQPQHF
CDR3 DNA: TGTGCCAGCAGCCCGGCCGGTGGGGGACAGCCCCAGCATTTT
D gene: NA
V gene: TRBV7-9
clone size: NA
J gene: TRBJ1-5

CDR3 protein: CASSRTGSNTEAFF
CDR3 DNA: TGTGCCAGCAGCCGGACAGGGTCTAACACTGAAGCTTTCTTT
D gene: TRBD1
V gene: TRBV6-5
clone size: NA
J gene: TRBJ1-1

CDR3 protein: CASSLSQARYSPLHF
CDR3 DNA: TGTGCCAGCAGCTTATCACAGGCTCGCTATTCACCCCTCCACTTT
D gene: NA
V gene: TRBV7-8
clone size: NA
J gene: TRBJ1-6

CDR3 protein: CSVEWLQGSGYTF
CDR3 DNA: TGCAGCGTTGAATGGTTACAGGGGTCTGGCTACACCTTC
D gene: TRBD1
V gene: TRBV29-1
clone size: NA
J gene: TRBJ1-2

CDR3 protein: CASSPLIRGADEKLFF
CDR3 DNA: TGCGCCAGCAGCCCCCTAATACGGGGGGCTGATGAAAAACTGTTTTTT
D gene: NA
V gene: TRBV4-1
clone size: NA
J gene: TRBJ1-4

CDR3 protein: CAISGAGLDGYTF
CDR3 DNA: TGTGCCATCAGTGGAGCGGGGTTGGATGGCTACACCTTC
D gene: NA
V gene: TRBV10-3
clone size: few
J gene: TRBJ1-2

CDR3 protein: CASSLTSGSSYEQYF
CDR3 DNA: TGTGCCAGCAGCTTGACTAGCGGGAGCTCCTACGAGCAGTACTTC
D gene: TRBD2
V gene: TRBV7-2
clone size: NA
J gene: TRBJ2-7

CDR3 protein: CASSKSGGALETQYF
CDR3 DNA: TGCGCCAGCAGTAAAAGCGGGGGGGCCCTAGAGACCCAGTACTTC
D gene: TRBD2
V gene: TRBV5-1
clone size: NA
J gene: TRBJ2-5

CDR3 protein: CASSLRTSGNEQFF
CDR3 DNA: TGCGCCAGCAGCTTGAGGACTAGCGGGAATGAGCAGTTCTTC
D gene: TRBD2
V gene: TRBV5-1
clone size: NA
J gene: TRBJ2-1

CDR3 protein: CASSPGTGMNTEAFF
CDR3 DNA: TGTGCCAGCAGCCCGGGGACAGGGATGAACACTGAAGCTTTCTTT
D gene: TRBD1
V gene: TRBV7-2
clone size: NA
J gene: TRBJ1-1

CDR3 protein: CASSLVKHSNYGYTF
CDR3 DNA: TGTGCCAGCAGCTTAGTAAAGCATAGCAACTATGGCTACACCTTC
D gene: NA
V gene: TRBV7-2
clone size: NA
J gene: TRBJ1-2

CDR3 protein: CAIAGGLLNEQYF
CDR3 DNA: TGTGCCATCGCTGGGGGCCTACTCAACGAGCAGTACTTC
D gene: NA
V gene: TRBV10-3
clone size: NA
J gene: TRBJ2-7

CDR3 protein: CASSQGSGDNEKLFF
CDR3 DNA: TGCGCCAGCAGCCAAGGGTCGGGGGATAATGAAAAACTGTTTTTT
D gene: NA
V gene: TRBV4-3
clone size: NA
J gene: TRBJ1-4

CDR3 protein: CASSLVRTSAHEQFF
CDR3 DNA: TGTGCCAGCAGCTTAGTGCGGACTAGCGCTCATGAGCAGTTCTTC
D gene: TRBD2
V gene: TRBV7-2
clone size: few
J gene: TRBJ2-1

CDR3 protein: CAWDNMNTEAFF
CDR3 DNA: TGTGCCTGGGATAACATGAACACTGAAGCTTTCTTT
D gene: NA
V gene: TRBV30
clone size: NA
J gene: TRBJ1-1

CDR3 protein: CASSSTGTGGSGANVLTF
CDR3 DNA: TGCGCCAGCAGCTCAACCGGGACAGGGGGCTCTGGGGCCAACGTCCTGACTTTC
D gene: TRBD1
V gene: TRBV5-1
clone size: NA
J gene: TRBJ2-6

CDR3 protein: CASTRSGTGGGYTF
CDR3 DNA: TGTGCCAGCACCCGATCCGGGACAGGTGGAGGCTACACCTTC
D gene: TRBD1
V gene: TRBV7-9
clone size: NA
J gene: TRBJ1-2

CDR3 protein: CSVEAGTYNEQFF
CDR3 DNA: TGCAGCGTTGAAGCGGGAACCTACAATGAGCAGTTCTTC
D gene: NA
V gene: TRBV29-1
clone size: NA
J gene: TRBJ2-1

CDR3 protein: CASSQEWWGELFF
CDR3 DNA: TGCGCCAGCAGCCAAGAATGGTGGGGGGAGCTGTTTTTT
D gene: NA
V gene: TRBV4-3
clone size: few
J gene: TRBJ2-2

CDR3 protein: CASSLRRSSGNTIYF
CDR3 DNA: TGTGCCAGCAGCCTCCGAAGGAGCTCTGGAAACACCATATATTTT
D gene: NA
V gene: TRBV14
clone size: NA
J gene: TRBJ1-3

CDR3 protein: CASRSRTGGGYTF
CDR3 DNA: TGCGCCAGCCGATCTCGGACGGGAGGAGGCTACACCTTC
D gene: NA
V gene: TRBV5-1
clone size: few
J gene: TRBJ1-2

CDR3 protein: CAINQQGANSPLHF
CDR3 DNA: TGTGCCATCAACCAACAGGGGGCGAATTCACCCCTCCACTTT
D gene: TRBD1
V gene: TRBV6-5
clone size: NA
J gene: TRBJ1-6

CDR3 protein: CASGSVSYEQYF
CDR3 DNA: TGTGCCTCCGGAAGTGTTTCCTACGAGCAGTACTTC
D gene: NA
V gene: TRBV10-3
clone size: few
J gene: TRBJ2-7

CDR3 protein: CASGYRGRGQPQHF
CDR3 DNA: TGTGCCAGCGGGTACAGGGGGCGCGGGCAGCCCCAGCATTTT
D gene: TRBD1
V gene: TRBV28
clone size: few
J gene: TRBJ1-5

CDR3 protein: CASSPRSDRGGEKLFF
CDR3 DNA: TGTGCCAGCAGCCCCCGTTCAGACAGGGGAGGTGAAAAACTGTTTTTT
D gene: TRBD1
V gene: TRBV7-9
clone size: few
J gene: TRBJ1-4

CDR3 protein: CASSLISTGGEGAFF
CDR3 DNA: TGCGCCAGCAGCTTGATCTCAACAGGGGGCGAGGGAGCTTTCTTT
D gene: TRBD1
V gene: TRBV5-1
clone size: NA
J gene: TRBJ1-1

CDR3 protein: CASSQDRTAFYEQYF
CDR3 DNA: TGTGCCAGCAGCCAAGACAGGACAGCTTTCTACGAGCAGTACTTC
D gene: NA
V gene: TRBV4-2
clone size: NA
J gene: TRBJ2-7

CDR3 protein: CAWSRSSREQFF
CDR3 DNA: TGTGCCTGGAGTCGTTCGAGTCGGGAGCAGTTCTTC
D gene: NA
V gene: TRBV30
clone size: NA
J gene: TRBJ2-1

CDR3 protein: CASSNRGRASGRIGEQFF
CDR3 DNA: TGTGCCAGCAGTAACAGGGGGCGGGCTAGCGGGAGAATAGGAGAGCAGTTCTTC
D gene: NA
V gene: TRBV2
clone size: NA
J gene: TRBJ2-1

CDR3 protein: CSADPGQGYGYTF
CDR3 DNA: TGCAGCGCTGATCCGGGACAGGGCTACGGCTACACCTTC
D gene: TRBD1
V gene: TRBV29-1
clone size: NA
J gene: TRBJ1-2

CDR3 protein: CASKRGGVDEKLFF
CDR3 DNA: TGTGCCAGCAAAAGAGGGGGGGTGGATGAAAAACTGTTTTTT
D gene: NA
V gene: TRBV7-9
clone size: few
J gene: TRBJ1-4

CDR3 protein: CASGRTSSTDTQYF
CDR3 DNA: TGTGCCAGCGGACGGACAAGTAGCACAGATACGCAGTATTTT
D gene: NA
V gene: TRBV2
clone size: NA
J gene: TRBJ2-3

CDR3 protein: CASSLGHGISGNTIYF
CDR3 DNA: TGTGCCAGCAGCTTGGGCCATGGGATCTCTGGAAACACCATATATTTT
D gene: NA
V gene: TRBV7-9
clone size: NA
J gene: TRBJ1-3

CDR3 protein: CASSFGGLVLGEAFF
CDR3 DNA: TGTGCCAGCAGCTTCGGGGGACTGGTTTTGGGGGAAGCTTTCTTT
D gene: NA
V gene: TRBV5-4
clone size: few
J gene: TRBJ1-1

CDR3 protein: CASSLLSGADTEAFF
CDR3 DNA: TGTGCCAGCAGCTTATTATCGGGGGCGGACACTGAAGCTTTCTTT
D gene: NA
V gene: TRBV7-9
clone size: few
J gene: TRBJ1-1

CDR3 protein: CASSLYYRGLNTEAFF
CDR3 DNA: TGTGCCAGCAGTTTATACTACAGGGGTCTGAACACTGAAGCTTTCTTT
D gene: TRBD1
V gene: TRBV28
clone size: NA
J gene: TRBJ1-1

CDR3 protein: CASSVWGEGSYEQYF
CDR3 DNA: TGTGCCAGCAGTGTCTGGGGAGAAGGGTCCTACGAGCAGTACTTC
D gene: NA
V gene: TRBV2
clone size: NA
J gene: TRBJ2-7

CDR3 protein: CASSSREGTTNEKLFF
CDR3 DNA: TGTGCCAGCAGTTCACGCGAAGGTACAACTAATGAAAAACTGTTTTTT
D gene: NA
V gene: TRBV27
clone size: NA
J gene: TRBJ1-4

CDR3 protein: CASSLEGLSEQFF
CDR3 DNA: TGTGCCAGCAGCTTAGAGGGGCTGAGTGAGCAGTTCTTC
D gene: NA
V gene: TRBV11-1
clone size: NA
J gene: TRBJ2-1